These 22 T cell receptor beta chains originate from one sample sequenced in a study of identifying expanded T cells in peripheral blood. The data were produced by immunoSEQ multiplex PCR, yet TCRdb's version contains in-frame clones alone and is incomplete. Here the sample spans approximately 75,000 clones, roughly 88% being singletons. The sequenced sample was blood. The receptor source for this set is a person aged 18 to 69 in good health.

The gene calls are TRBV9 and TRBJ2-1; TRBD2 matches 9 bases. The V segment lost 0 bases and the J segment 0 bases; nucleotides outside the gene matches: 4. The CDR3 is made up of 17 amino acids. Per germline, CDR1 SGDLS and CDR2 YYNGEE. The CDR3 here is CASSVAPSGNSYNEQFF. CDR3 DNA sequence: TGTGCCAGCAGCGTAGCGCCTAGCGGGAACTCCTACAATGAGCAGTTCTTC. Using reference TRBV9 and TRBJ2-1 for the parts outside the CDR3, the full variable domain is DSGVTQTPKHLITATGQRVTLRCSPRSGDLSVYWYQQSLDQGLQFLIQYYNGEERAKGNILERFSAQQFPDLHSELNLSSLELGDSALYFCASSVAPSGNSYNEQFFGPGTRLTVL.

This rearrangement joins TRBV6-5 to TRBJ2-7; 7 bases align to TRBD2. The V segment lost 9 bases and the J segment 3 bases; nucleotides outside the gene matches: 5. CDR3 length: 12 amino acids. Germline values: CDR1 MNHEY, CDR2 SVGAGI. CDR3 nucleotide sequence: TGTGCCAGTACTAGCGAAATCTACGAGCAGTACTTC. Amino acids: CASTSEIYEQYF.

The chain recombines TRBV6-1 with TRBJ2-2; D gene ambiguous. The CDR3 contains 15 residues. V lost 8 bases and J 4 bases, leaving 17 bases between the germline ends. The germline CDR1 and CDR2 sequences are MNHNS and SASEGT. CDR3 DNA sequence: TGTGCCAGCCTACCCGTGTATTTGGGCACCGGGGAGCTGTTTTTT. As protein: CASLPVYLGTGELFF.

The chain combines TRBV5-4 with TRBJ1-6; TRBD1 matches at 7 bases. Germline CDR1 SGHNT, CDR2 YYREEE (reference sequence). The CDR3 consists of 15 residues. Trimming at V came to 0 bases and at J to 6 bases, leaving 3 bases not matched to a gene. DNA for the CDR3: TGTGCCAGCAGCTTGGAAGGGACAGTTAATTCACCCCTCCACTTT. Translation: CASSLEGTVNSPLHF.

The J gene is TRBJ2-7, the V gene TRBV27, with D tentatively TRBD2 (5 bases). CDR3 length: 14 residues. Germline V gene sequence: CDR1 MNHEY, CDR2 SMNVEV (reference sequence). V gave up 3 bases and J gave up 7 bases, with 16 bases separating them. DNA for the CDR3: TGTGCCAGCAGTTTTCTGGACCGTGGCGGGGAGCAGTACTTC. It specifies CASSFLDRGGEQYF.

DNA for the CDR3: TGTGCCAGCAGTGTGGTCGGGAGAAACTATGGCTACACCTTC. The encoded protein is CASSVVGRNYGYTF. The chain recombines TRBV27 with TRBJ1-2; unclear D gene. The CDR3 covers 14 residues. CDR1 MNHEY and CDR2 SMNVEV come from the germline V gene (reference sequence). V was pared by 5 bases and J by 2 bases, with 12 bases between.

The chain joins TRBV18 to TRBJ2-7, with D perhaps matching TRBD2 (6 bases). The germline gives CDR1 KGHSH, CDR2 LQKENI. The CDR3 has 13 residues. Trimming shortened V by 3 bases and J by 10 bases, and 16 bases separated the two germline ends. Here the CDR3 reads CASSPGGVRAQYF. The DNA for the CDR3 is TGTGCCAGCTCACCCGGGGGAGTTCGGGCTCAGTACTTC.

The V gene is TRBV30, the J gene TRBJ1-1; D is unresolved. The CDR3 has 11 amino acids. Deletions cut 1 base from V and 3 bases from J, with 3 bases between. Germline assignment: CDR1 GTSNPN and CDR2 SVGIG (reference sequence). For the CDR3, the DNA is TGTGCCTGGAGTGCGTACACTGAAGCTTTCTTT. Its protein product is CAWSAYTEAFF.

The V and J genes are TRBV6-6 and TRBJ2-1, with D uncertain. V was clipped by 5 bases and J by 2 bases, with 4 bases between them. CDR1 is MNHNY and CDR2 is SVGAGI in the germline V gene (reference sequence). CDR3 size: 12 residues. The CDR3 nucleotides read TGTGCCAGCAGTCGTCCCTACAATGAGCAGTTCTTC. Translation gives CASSRPYNEQFF.

The V gene is TRBV13, the J gene TRBJ2-7, with D uncertain. Germline values: CDR1 PRHDT, CDR2 FYEKMQ (reference sequence). The CDR3 extends over 14 amino acids. V was clipped by 6 bases and J by 7 bases, with 19 bases between them. The CDR3 region has the DNA TGTGCCAGCAGTGGTGCAGGCCCCTACGGAGAGCAGTACTTC. The encoded protein is CASSGAGPYGEQYF.

V gene TRBV11-1 combines with J gene TRBJ1-2, with 8 bases lining up with TRBD1. The germline V gene encodes CDR1 SGHAT and CDR2 FQDESV (reference sequence). The junction had 5 bases not matched to a gene; V was cut back by 4 bases and J by 4 bases. This CDR3 contains 14 residues. As DNA, the CDR3 is TGTGCCAGCAGCTCAGGGGGCGCACCCTATGGCTACACCTTC. It is translated as CASSSGGAPYGYTF.

This chain's CDR3 is CASSLDGDYGYTF. CDR3 bases: TGCGCCAGCAGCTTGGATGGGGACTATGGCTACACCTTC. This chain joins TRBV5-1 and TRBJ1-2; D unresolved. Germline lookup yields CDR1 SGHRS and CDR2 YFSETQ. This CDR3 comprises 13 residues. V dropped 0 bases and J dropped 3 bases, with 6 bases sitting between them.

This clone was detected only a few times. The rearrangement uses TRBV11-2 and TRBJ2-2; D gene ambiguous. The CDR3 is made up of 13 amino acids. The germline gives CDR1 SGHAT, CDR2 FQNNGV. The germline V and J ends were trimmed by 5 bases and 4 bases, with 8 bases remaining between them. As DNA, the CDR3 is TGTGCCAGCAGCCCTCGGGCCACCGGGGAGCTGTTTTTT. Residues: CASSPRATGELFF.

The rearrangement uses TRBV7-2 and TRBJ2-2; D uncertain. Germline V gives CDR1 SGHTA, CDR2 FQGNSA. The CDR3 length is 14 residues. The germline V and J ends were trimmed by 2 bases and 7 bases, with 11 bases remaining between them. The CDR3 here is CASSLSFTVGELFF. CDR3 sequence (DNA): TGTGCCAGCAGCTTAAGCTTCACGGTCGGGGAGCTGTTTTTT.

This clone was detected a few times. This sequence joins TRBV19 and TRBJ2-1, with 9 bases identical to TRBD2. CDR1 and CDR2 from the germline V gene are LNHDA and SQIVND (reference sequence). The CDR3 length is 22 residues. J was trimmed by 4 bases and V by 3 bases; bases with no gene match: 25. CDR3 sequence (DNA): TGTGCCAGTAGTATTGGGTTCCGAACGACTAGCGGTATCCTGACCCCTTACAATGAGCAGTTCTTC. Its protein is CASSIGFRTTSGILTPYNEQFF.

With regard to this clone: This CDR3 is also generated by other DNA sequences in the sample. The chain joins TRBV5-4 to TRBJ2-7; no firm D call. CDR3 size: 13 residues. The V and J ends lost 2 bases and 2 bases respectively, with 8 bases between them. The germline V gene has CDR1 SGHNT and CDR2 YYREEE (reference sequence). CDR3 coding DNA: TGTGCCAGCAGCTTTTCACCCACCTACGAGCAGTACTTC. This sequence encodes CASSFSPTYEQYF.

CDR3 DNA: TGTGCCAGCAGCTTATCTCCTCTCAATGAGCAGTTCTTC. Translating it yields CASSLSPLNEQFF. This chain joins TRBV11-2 and TRBJ2-1, with unresolved D. CDR1 is SGHAT and CDR2 is FQNNGV in the germline V gene. Trimming removed 2 bases at V and 6 bases at J, with 8 bases between. The CDR3 spans 13 residues.

J is TRBJ1-4 and V is TRBV18, with D perhaps matching TRBD1 (5 bases). The CDR3 totals 16 residues. V shed 3 bases and J shed 7 bases, with 18 bases lying between them. CDR1 and CDR2 (germline): KGHSH, LQKENI. In nucleotides, the CDR3 is TGTGCCAGCTCACCGGGGGAGCGGGGATTTGGTGAAAAACTGTTTTTT. Protein: CASSPGERGFGEKLFF. The full variable domain, in which reference TRBV18 and TRBJ1-4 provide the parts outside the CDR3, is NAGVMQNPRHLVRRRGQEARLRCSPMKGHSHVYWYRQLPEEGLKFMVYLQKENIIDESGMPKERFSAEFPKEGPSILRIQQVVRGDSAAYFCASSPGERGFGEKLFFGSGTQLSVL.

The rearrangement links TRBV6-1 to TRBJ2-4; D might be TRBD1 (5 bases). CDR3 length: 12 amino acids. CDR1 MNHNS and CDR2 SASEGT come from the germline V gene. Trimming removed 6 bases from V and 5 bases from J, with 8 bases in between. The CDR3 bases are TGTGCCAGCAGGATGACAGAAAACATTCAGTACTTC. It translates to CASRMTENIQYF.

This chain connects TRBV18 to TRBJ2-2; D unresolved. The V gene lost 2 bases and the J gene lost 1 base, with 2 bases spanning the gap. CDR3 length: 13 amino acids. Germline lookup yields CDR1 KGHSH and CDR2 LQKENI. The CDR3 nucleotides are TGTGCCAGCTCACCAGAGAACACCGGGGAGCTGTTTTTT. Amino acids: CASSPENTGELFF.

In DNA, the CDR3 is TGTGCCAGCAGCTCTCGGGACAGCTCCTACGAGCAGTACTTC. It yields the protein CASSSRDSSYEQYF. The V call is TRBV13, the J call TRBJ2-7, with TRBD1 matching over 7 bases. From germline, CDR1 is PRHDT and CDR2 FYEKMQ (reference sequence). This CDR3 contains 14 residues. J lost 0 bases, V lost 4 bases, and 3 bases had no gene match.

This clone was seen once. The chain has TRBV6-6 and TRBJ2-1, with no clear D. The CDR3 is 11 amino acids. Germline loops: CDR1 MNHNY, CDR2 SVGAGI (reference sequence). The germline V and J ends were trimmed by 6 bases and 6 bases, with 6 bases remaining between them. The CDR3 DNA reads TGTGCCAGCAGCCACGGCAATGAGCAGTTCTTC. Translating it yields CASSHGNEQFF.